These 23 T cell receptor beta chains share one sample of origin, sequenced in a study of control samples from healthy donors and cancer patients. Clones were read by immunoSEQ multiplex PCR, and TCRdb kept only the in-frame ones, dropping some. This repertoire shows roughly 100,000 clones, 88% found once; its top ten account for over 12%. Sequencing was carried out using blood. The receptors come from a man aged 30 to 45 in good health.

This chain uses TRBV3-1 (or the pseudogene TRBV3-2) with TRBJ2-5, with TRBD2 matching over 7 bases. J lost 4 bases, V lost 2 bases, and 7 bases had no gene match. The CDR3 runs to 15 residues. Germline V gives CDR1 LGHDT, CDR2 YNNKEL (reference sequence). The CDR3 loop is CASSQLTSVRETQYF. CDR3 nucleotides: TGTGCCAGCAGCCAACTCACTAGCGTCCGAGAGACCCAGTACTTC.

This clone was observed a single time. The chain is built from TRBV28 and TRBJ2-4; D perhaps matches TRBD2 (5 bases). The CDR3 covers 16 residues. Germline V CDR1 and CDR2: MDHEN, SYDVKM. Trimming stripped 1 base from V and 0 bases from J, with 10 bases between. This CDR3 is CASSLFGVTAKNIQYF. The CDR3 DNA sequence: TGTGCCAGCAGTTTATTCGGGGTCACAGCCAAAAACATTCAGTACTTC.

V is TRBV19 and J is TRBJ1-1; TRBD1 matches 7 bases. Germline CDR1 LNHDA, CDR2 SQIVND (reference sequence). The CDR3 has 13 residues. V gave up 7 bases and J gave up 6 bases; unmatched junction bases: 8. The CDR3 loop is CASKGQPVAEAFF. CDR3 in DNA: TGTGCCAGTAAGGGACAGCCGGTCGCTGAAGCTTTCTTT.

The CDR3 DNA follows: TGCGCCAGCAGCCCGGACAGGCTGAGGAACACTGAAGCTTTCTTT. This gives the protein CASSPDRLRNTEAFF. The rearrangement uses TRBV5-1 and TRBJ1-1; the match to TRBD1 covers 7 bases. The CDR3 runs 15 residues. The germline V gene has CDR1 SGHRS and CDR2 YFSETQ. The V gene end was trimmed by 4 bases and the J gene end by 1 base; junction bases not matched to a gene: 7.

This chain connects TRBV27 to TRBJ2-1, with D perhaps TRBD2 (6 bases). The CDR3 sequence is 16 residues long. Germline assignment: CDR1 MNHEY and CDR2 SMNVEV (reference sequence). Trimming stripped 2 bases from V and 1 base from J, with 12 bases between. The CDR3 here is CASSLGGIVSYNEQFF. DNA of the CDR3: TGTGCCAGCAGTTTAGGGGGGATAGTTTCCTACAATGAGCAGTTCTTC.

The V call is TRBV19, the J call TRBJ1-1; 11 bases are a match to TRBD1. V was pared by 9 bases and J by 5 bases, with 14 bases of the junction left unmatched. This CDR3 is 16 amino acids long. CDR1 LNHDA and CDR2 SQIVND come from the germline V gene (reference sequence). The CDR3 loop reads CASTKGQGGPETEAFF. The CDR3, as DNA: TGTGCCAGCACAAAGGGACAGGGGGGACCAGAGACTGAAGCTTTCTTT.

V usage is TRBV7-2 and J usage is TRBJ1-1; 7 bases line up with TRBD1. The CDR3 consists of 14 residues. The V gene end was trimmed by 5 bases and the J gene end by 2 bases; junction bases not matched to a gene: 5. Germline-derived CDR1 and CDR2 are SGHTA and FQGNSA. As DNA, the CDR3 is TGTGCCAGCAGCCCGGGACAGAGTAACACTGAAGCTTTCTTT. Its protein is CASSPGQSNTEAFF.

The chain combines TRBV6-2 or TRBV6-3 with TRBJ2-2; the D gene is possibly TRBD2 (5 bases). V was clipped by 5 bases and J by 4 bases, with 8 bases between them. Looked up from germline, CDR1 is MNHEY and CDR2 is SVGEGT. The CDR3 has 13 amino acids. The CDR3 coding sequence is TGTGCCAGCAGTAAGCGGACCACCGGGGAGCTGTTTTTT. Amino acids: CASSKRTTGELFF.

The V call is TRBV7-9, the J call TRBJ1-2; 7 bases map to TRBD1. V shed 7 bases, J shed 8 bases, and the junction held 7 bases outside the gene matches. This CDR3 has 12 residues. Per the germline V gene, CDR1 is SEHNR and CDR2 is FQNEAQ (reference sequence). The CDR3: CASTTGAGGYTF. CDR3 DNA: TGTGCCAGCACCACAGGGGCGGGAGGCTACACCTTC.

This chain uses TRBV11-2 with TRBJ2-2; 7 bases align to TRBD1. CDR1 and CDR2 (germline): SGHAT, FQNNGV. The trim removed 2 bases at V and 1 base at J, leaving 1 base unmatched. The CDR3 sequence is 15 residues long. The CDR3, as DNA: TGTGCCAGCAGCTTAAGGGGGCGGAACACCGGGGAGCTGTTTTTT. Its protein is CASSLRGRNTGELFF. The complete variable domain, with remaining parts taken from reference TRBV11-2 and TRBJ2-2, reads EAGVAQSPRYKIIEKRQSVAFWCNPISGHATLYWYQQILGQGPKLLIQFQNNGVVDDSQLPKDRFSAERLKGVDSTLKIQPAKLEDSAVYLCASSLRGRNTGELFFGEGSRLTVL.

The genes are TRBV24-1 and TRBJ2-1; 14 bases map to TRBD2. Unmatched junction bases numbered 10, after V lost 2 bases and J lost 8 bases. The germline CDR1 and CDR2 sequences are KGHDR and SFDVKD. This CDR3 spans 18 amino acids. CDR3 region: CATSDSSRTSGRSYEQFF. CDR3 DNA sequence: TGTGCCACCAGTGATTCTTCCCGGACTAGCGGGAGGAGTTATGAGCAGTTCTTC.

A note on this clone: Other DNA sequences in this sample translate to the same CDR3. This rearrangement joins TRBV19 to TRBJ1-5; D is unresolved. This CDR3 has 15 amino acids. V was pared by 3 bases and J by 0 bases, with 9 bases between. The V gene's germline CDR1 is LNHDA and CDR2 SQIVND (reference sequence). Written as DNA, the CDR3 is TGTGCCAGTAGTATCTACTTCGATAGCAATCAGCCCCAGCATTTT. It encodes CASSIYFDSNQPQHF.

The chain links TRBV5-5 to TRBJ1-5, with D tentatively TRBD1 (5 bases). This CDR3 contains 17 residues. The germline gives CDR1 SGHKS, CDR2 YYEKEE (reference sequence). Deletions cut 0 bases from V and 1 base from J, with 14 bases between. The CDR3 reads CASSLDWGRISNQPQHF. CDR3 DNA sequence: TGTGCCAGCAGCTTGGATTGGGGCAGAATAAGCAATCAGCCCCAGCATTTT.

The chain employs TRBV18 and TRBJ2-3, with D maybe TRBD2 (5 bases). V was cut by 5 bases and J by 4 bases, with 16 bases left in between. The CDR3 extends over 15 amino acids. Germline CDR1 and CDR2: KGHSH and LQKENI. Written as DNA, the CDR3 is TGTGCCAGCTCATCGGGATTCCTGGAACCAGATACGCAGTATTTT. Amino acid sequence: CASSSGFLEPDTQYF.

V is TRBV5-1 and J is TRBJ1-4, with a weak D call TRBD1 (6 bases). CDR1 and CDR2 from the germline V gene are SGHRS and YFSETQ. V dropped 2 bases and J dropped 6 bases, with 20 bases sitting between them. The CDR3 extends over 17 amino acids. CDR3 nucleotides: TGCGCCAGCAGCTTAGGGCCCACGGGGGCTAGGGATGAAAAACTGTTTTTT. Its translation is CASSLGPTGARDEKLFF.

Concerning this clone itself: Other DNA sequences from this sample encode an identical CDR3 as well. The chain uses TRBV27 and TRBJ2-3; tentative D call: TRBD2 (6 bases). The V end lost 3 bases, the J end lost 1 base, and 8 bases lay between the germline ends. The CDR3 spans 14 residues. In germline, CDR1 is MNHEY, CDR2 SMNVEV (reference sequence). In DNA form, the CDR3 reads TGTGCCAGCAGTTTGAAGCGGGGCACAGATACGCAGTATTTT. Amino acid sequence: CASSLKRGTDTQYF.

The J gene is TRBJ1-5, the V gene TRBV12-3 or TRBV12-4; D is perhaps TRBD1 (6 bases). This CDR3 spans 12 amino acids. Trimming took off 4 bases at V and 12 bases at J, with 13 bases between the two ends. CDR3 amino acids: CASSWTAEGQHF. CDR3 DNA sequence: TGTGCCAGCAGTTGGACAGCTGAGGGCCAGCATTTT.

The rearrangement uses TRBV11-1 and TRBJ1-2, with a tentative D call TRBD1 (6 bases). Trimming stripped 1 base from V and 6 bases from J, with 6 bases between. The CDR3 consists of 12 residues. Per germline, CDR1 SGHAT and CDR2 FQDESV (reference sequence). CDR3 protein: CASSLEGDGYTF. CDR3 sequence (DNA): TGTGCCAGCAGCTTAGAGGGGGATGGCTACACCTTC.

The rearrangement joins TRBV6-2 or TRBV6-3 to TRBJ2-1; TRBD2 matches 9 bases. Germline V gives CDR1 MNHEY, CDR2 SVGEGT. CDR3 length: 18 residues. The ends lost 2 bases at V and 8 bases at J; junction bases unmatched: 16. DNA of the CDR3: TGTGCCAGCAGTTACATTCGCGGGAGGGTTCTTAGCAGATATGAGCAGTTCTTC. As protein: CASSYIRGRVLSRYEQFF.

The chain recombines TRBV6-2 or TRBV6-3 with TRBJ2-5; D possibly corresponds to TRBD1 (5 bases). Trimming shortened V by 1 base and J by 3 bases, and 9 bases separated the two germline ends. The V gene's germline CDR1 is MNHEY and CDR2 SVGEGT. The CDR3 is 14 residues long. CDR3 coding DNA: TGTGCCAGCAGTTACTTGTCCAGGGAAGAGACCCAGTACTTC. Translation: CASSYLSREETQYF.

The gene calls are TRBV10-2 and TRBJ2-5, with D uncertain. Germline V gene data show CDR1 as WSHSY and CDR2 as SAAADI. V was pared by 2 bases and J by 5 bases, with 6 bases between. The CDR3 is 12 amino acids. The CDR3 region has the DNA TGCGCCAGCAGTGAGGCCCGGGAGACCCAGTACTTC. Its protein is CASSEARETQYF.

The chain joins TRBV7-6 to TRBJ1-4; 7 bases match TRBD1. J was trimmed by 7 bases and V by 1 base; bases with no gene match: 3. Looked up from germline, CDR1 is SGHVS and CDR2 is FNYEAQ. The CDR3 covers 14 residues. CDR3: CASSLGDRFEKLFF. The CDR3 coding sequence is TGTGCCAGCAGCTTAGGGGACAGATTTGAAAAACTGTTTTTT.

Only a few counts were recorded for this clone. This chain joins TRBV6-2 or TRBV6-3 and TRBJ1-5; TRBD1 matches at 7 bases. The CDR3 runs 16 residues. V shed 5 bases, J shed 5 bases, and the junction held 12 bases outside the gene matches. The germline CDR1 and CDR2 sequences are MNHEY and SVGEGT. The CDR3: CASSDVQGGFYQPQHF. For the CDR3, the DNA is TGTGCCAGCAGTGACGTTCAAGGGGGCTTCTATCAGCCCCAGCATTTT.